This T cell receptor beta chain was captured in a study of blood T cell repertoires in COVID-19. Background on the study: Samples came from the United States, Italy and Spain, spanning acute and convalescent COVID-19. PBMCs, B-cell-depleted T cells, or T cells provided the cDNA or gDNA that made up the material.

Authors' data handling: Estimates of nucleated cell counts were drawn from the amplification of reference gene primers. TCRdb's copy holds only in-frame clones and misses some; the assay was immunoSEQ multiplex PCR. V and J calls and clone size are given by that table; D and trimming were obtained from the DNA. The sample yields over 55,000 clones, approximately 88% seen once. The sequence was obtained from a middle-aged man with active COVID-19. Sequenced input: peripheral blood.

The CDR3 nucleotides read TGCAGCGTTGAAGACAACGACTTTGGTGTTGAAGCTTTCTTT. This gives the protein CSVEDNDFGVEAFF. The rearrangement links TRBV29-1 to TRBJ1-1; D is unclear. CDR1 is SQVTM, CDR2 ANQGSEA, per germline. The CDR3 totals 14 residues. V lost 0 bases to trimming and J lost 7 bases, with 15 bases between them.